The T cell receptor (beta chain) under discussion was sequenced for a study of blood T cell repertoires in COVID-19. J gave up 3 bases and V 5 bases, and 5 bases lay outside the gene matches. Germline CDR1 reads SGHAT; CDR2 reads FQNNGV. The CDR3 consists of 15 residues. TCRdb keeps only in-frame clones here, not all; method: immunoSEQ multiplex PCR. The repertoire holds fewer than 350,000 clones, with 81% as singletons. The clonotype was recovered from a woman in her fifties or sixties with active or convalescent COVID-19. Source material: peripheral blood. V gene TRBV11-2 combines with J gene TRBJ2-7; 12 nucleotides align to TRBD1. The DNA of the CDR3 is TGTGCCAGCAGCCCGGGACAGGGGGCCCGCTACGAGCAGTACTTC. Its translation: CASSPGQGARYEQYF. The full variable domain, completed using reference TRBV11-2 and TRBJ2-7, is EAGVAQSPRYKIIEKRQSVAFWCNPISGHATLYWYQQILGQGPKLLIQFQNNGVVDDSQLPKDRFSAERLKGVDSTLKIQPAKLEDSAVYLCASSPGQGARYEQYFGPGTRLTVT.